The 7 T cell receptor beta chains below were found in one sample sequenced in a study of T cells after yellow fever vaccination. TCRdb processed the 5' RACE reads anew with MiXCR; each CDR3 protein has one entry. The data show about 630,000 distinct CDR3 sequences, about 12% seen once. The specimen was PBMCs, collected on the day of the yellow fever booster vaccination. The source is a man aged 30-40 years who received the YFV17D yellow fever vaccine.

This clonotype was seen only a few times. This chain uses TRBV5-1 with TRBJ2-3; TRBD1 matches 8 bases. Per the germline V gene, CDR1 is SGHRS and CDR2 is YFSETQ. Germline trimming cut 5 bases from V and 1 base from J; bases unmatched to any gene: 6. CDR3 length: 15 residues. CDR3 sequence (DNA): TGCGCCAGCAGATTGACAGGGGAGGGCACAGATACGCAGTATTTT. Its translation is CASRLTGEGTDTQYF.

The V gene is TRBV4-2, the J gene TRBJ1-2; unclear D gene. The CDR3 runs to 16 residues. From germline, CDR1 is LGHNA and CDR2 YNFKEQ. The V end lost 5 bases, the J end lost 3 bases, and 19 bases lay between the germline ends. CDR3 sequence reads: CASSYNIGETDYGYTF. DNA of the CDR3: TGTGCCAGCAGCTACAATATCGGGGAAACAGACTATGGCTACACCTTC.

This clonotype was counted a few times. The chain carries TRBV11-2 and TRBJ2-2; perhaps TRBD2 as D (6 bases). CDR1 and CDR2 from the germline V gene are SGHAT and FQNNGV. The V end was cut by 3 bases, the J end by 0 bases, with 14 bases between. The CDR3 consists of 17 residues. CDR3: CASSFTTGTPNTGELFF. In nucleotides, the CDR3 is TGTGCCAGCAGCTTTACCACCGGGACTCCGAACACCGGGGAGCTGTTTTTT.

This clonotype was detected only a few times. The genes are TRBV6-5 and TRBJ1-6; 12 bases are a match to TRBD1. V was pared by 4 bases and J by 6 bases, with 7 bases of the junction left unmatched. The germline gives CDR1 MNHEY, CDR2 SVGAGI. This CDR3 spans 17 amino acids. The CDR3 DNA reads TGTGCCAGCAGTTTCTCGGGACAGGGGGCGGGTAATTCACCCCTCCACTTT. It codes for CASSFSGQGAGNSPLHF.

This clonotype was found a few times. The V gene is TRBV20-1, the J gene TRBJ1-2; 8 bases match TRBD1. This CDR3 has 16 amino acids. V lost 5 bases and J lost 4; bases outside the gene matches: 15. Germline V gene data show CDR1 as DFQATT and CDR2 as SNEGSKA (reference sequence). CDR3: CSASPRDRHTGYGYTF. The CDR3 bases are TGCAGTGCTTCCCCCCGGGACAGGCACACGGGCTATGGCTACACCTTC.

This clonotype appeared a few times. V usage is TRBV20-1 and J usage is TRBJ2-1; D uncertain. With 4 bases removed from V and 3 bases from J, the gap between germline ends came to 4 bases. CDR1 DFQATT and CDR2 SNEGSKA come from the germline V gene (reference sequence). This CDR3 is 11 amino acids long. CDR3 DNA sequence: TGCAGTGCTAACAACTACAATGAGCAGTTCTTC. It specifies CSANNYNEQFF.

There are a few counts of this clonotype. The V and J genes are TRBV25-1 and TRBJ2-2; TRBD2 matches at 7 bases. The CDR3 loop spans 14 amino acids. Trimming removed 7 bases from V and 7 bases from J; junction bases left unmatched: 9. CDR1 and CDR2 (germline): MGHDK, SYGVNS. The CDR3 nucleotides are TGTGCCAGCAAACCGGGACTAAGCGGCGGGGAGCTGTTTTTT. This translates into CASKPGLSGGELFF.